This is a list of T cell receptor beta chains from one sample in a study of T cells expressing NK-cell markers. Reprocessing the 5' RACE reads, TCRdb reports a single entry for every CDR3 protein and omits DNA. Its table records a few hundred thousand distinct CDR3 sequences. The sample was blood T cells: a sorted CD56 or NKG2C T cell subset, CD4+ or CD8+ T cells, or bulk PBMC T cells (not recorded which). These receptors all come from a woman in her forties or fifties in good health. Each CDR3 is given with its conserved first and last residue. Fields, in order: J gene, V gene, CDR3 protein.

j_call: TRBJ2-3
v_call: TRBV20-1
cdr3_aa: CSARVMGSTDTQYF

j_call: TRBJ2-1
v_call: TRBV5-1
cdr3_aa: CASTLSGNNEQFF

j_call: TRBJ2-7
v_call: TRBV3-1
cdr3_aa: CASSQRREPILIEQYF

j_call: TRBJ2-3
v_call: TRBV11-2
cdr3_aa: CASSRGGRSTDTQYF

j_call: TRBJ1-2
v_call: TRBV5-5
cdr3_aa: CASSWRLGGYTF

j_call: TRBJ2-2
v_call: TRBV12-3/TRBV12-4
cdr3_aa: CASSLVLGLPLNTGELFF

j_call: TRBJ2-1
v_call: TRBV20-1
cdr3_aa: CSASYLAGGEQFF

j_call: TRBJ1-2
v_call: TRBV28
cdr3_aa: CASSFGTAAGYTF

j_call: TRBJ1-2
v_call: TRBV29-1
cdr3_aa: CSVEMRGNLPRGGYGYTF

j_call: TRBJ2-1
v_call: TRBV20-1
cdr3_aa: CSVRRAGSYNEQFF

j_call: TRBJ1-2
v_call: TRBV3-1
cdr3_aa: CASGQGGNGYTF

j_call: TRBJ2-7
v_call: TRBV5-6
cdr3_aa: CASSLRRTGGSLSSYEQYF

j_call: TRBJ1-2
v_call: TRBV3-1
cdr3_aa: CASSQTEGGYYGYTF

j_call: TRBJ1-3
v_call: TRBV7-6
cdr3_aa: CASSLNRHGNTIYF

j_call: TRBJ2-2
v_call: TRBV12-3/TRBV12-4
cdr3_aa: CASSLREGVGELFF

j_call: TRBJ1-3
v_call: TRBV5-1
cdr3_aa: CASKQGFGNTIYF

j_call: TRBJ2-2
v_call: TRBV6-9
cdr3_aa: CASKGGTYASNRELFF

j_call: TRBJ2-2
v_call: TRBV29-1
cdr3_aa: CSVAVAGVQALTGELFF

j_call: TRBJ2-3
v_call: TRBV20-1
cdr3_aa: CSAPSGGGYTDTQYF